This TCR beta chain was sequenced in a study of pediatric ulcerative colitis. Sequenced by immunoSEQ multiplex PCR; TCRdb stores in-frame clones only, minus some. The sample yields 30,000 to 45,000 clones, around 78% seen once. With 3 bases removed from V and 1 base from J, the gap between germline ends came to 15 bases. This CDR3 region has 16 residues. Germline values: CDR1 LNHDA, CDR2 SQIVND (reference sequence). The V gene is TRBV19, the J gene TRBJ1-2; weak D call: TRBD1 (6 bases). The specimen sequenced was blood. The clonotype originates from a girl aged 5-17 years with moderate ulcerative colitis. CDR3 loop: CASSMPSTGHNYGYTF. The CDR3 DNA reads as TGTGCCAGTAGTATGCCCTCGACAGGTCATAACTATGGCTACACCTTC.